These 5 T cell receptor beta chains were sequenced from one sample in a study of monozygotic twins with inflammatory bowel disease. TCRdb derives one entry per CDR3 protein from the 5' RACE reads, leaving out DNA. This table lists more than 100,000 distinct CDR3 sequences. Sequencing was carried out using blood. Receptors were obtained from a human donor with ulcerative colitis or Crohn's disease, or a healthy co-twin of an affected twin (not recorded which).

This chain joins TRBV11-2 and TRBJ2-7; TCRdb proposes TRBD2, but this gene call is untestable without DNA. This CDR3 has 14 amino acids. Germline-derived CDR1 and CDR2 are SGHAT and FQNNGV. CDR3 sequence reads: CASSSSFRYYEQYF.

The chain joins TRBV12-3 or TRBV12-4 to TRBJ1-6; without DNA, the TCRdb call of TRBD1 cannot be checked. This CDR3 is 16 amino acids long. CDR3 residues: CASSPIQGSYNSPLHF.

The gene calls are TRBV7-2 and TRBJ2-3; TCRdb's D gene call, TRBD1, goes unchecked for lack of DNA. The CDR3 has 14 amino acids. The germline CDR1 and CDR2 sequences are SGHTA and FQGNSA. CDR3 sequence reads: CASSTGRTGLTQYF.

The chain couples TRBV7-2 to TRBJ2-7; the TRBD2 assignment by TCRdb is unverifiable without DNA. The length of the CDR3 is 13 residues. The germline V gene has CDR1 SGHTA and CDR2 FQGNSA. The chain's CDR3 is CASGREGYYEQYF.

The gene calls are TRBV7-8 and TRBJ1-1; the D call of TRBD1 rests on TCRdb alone, since no DNA is present to check it. Germline assignment: CDR1 SGHVS and CDR2 FQNEAQ. The CDR3 is 18 amino acids. The CDR3 sequence is CASSSNTYRQGTNTEAFF. The full variable domain, with the rest looked up from reference TRBV7-8 and TRBJ1-1, is GAGVSQSPRYKVAKRGQDVALRCDPISGHVSLFWYQQALGQGPEFLTYFQNEAQLDKSGLPSDRFFAERPEGSVSTLKIQRTQQEDSAVYLCASSSNTYRQGTNTEAFFGQGTRLTVV.